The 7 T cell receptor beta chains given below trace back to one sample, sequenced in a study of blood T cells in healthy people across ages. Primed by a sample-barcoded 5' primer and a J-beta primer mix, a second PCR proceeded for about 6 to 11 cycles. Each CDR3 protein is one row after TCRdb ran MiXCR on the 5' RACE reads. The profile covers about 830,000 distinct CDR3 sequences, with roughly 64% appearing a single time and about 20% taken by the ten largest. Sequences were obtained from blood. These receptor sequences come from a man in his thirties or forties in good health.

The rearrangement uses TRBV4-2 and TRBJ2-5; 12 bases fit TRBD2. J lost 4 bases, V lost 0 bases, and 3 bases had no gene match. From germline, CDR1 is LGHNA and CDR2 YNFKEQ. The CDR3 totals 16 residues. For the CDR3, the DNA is TGTGCCAGCAGCCAAGATCCTAGCGGGGGGGGAGAGACCCAGTACTTC. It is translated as CASSQDPSGGGETQYF.

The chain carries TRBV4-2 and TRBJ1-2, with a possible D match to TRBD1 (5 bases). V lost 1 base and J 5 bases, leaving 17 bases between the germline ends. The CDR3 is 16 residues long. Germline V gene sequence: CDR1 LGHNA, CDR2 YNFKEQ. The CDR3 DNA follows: TGTGCCAGCAGCCAAGGGATAGGTGGGGCTGGGTATGGCTACACCTTC. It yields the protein CASSQGIGGAGYGYTF.

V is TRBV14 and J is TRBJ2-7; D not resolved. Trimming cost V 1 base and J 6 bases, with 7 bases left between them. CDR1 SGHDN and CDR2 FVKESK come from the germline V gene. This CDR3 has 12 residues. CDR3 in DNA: TGTGCCAGCAGCCAAGGGGTATTCGAGCAGTACTTC. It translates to CASSQGVFEQYF.

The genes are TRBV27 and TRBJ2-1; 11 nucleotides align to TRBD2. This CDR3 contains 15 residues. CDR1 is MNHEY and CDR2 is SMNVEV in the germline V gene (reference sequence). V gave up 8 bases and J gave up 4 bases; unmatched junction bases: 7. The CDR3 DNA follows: TGTGCCAGCGGACCTACTAGCGGGGGATACAATGAGCAGTTCTTC. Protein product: CASGPTSGGYNEQFF.

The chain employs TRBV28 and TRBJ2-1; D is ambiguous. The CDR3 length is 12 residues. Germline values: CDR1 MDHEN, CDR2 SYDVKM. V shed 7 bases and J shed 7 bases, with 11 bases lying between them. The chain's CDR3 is CASTAPRNEQFF. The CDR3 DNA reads TGTGCCAGCACCGCCCCCAGGAATGAGCAGTTCTTC.

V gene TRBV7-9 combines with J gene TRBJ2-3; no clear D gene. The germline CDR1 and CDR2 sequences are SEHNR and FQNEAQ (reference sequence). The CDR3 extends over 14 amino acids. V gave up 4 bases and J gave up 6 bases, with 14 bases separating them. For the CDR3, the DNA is TGTGCCAGCAGCTCCCTCTTTCAGGAGGATACGCAGTATTTT. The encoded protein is CASSSLFQEDTQYF.

The CDR3 DNA reads as TGTGCCAGCAGCTTACAACTAAAGCGGGACTGGTACAATGAGCAGTACTTC. The encoded protein is CASSLQLKRDWYNEQYF. V is TRBV7-2 and J is TRBJ2-1; 7 bases fit TRBD2. The DNA end lines up better with TRBJ2-7; the J call may be wrong. The CDR3 is 17 residues long. Germline CDR1 reads SGHTA; CDR2 reads FQGNSA.